These T cell receptor beta chains were read from a single sample in a study of control samples from healthy donors and cancer patients. The method was immunoSEQ multiplex PCR; TCRdb's version includes in-frame clones alone and lacks a portion of them. Counted here are 140,000 or so clones, 75% to 90% occurring once; the ten biggest clones make up just under 5%. The sequencing sample was made of blood. All receptors come from a man aged 30 to 45 in good health. Each CDR3 is given with its conserved first and last residue. Each record gives: clone size, V gene, J gene, CDR3 protein. Not every row has a clone size; where given, it reads once, few, many or a size class.

>once|TRBV19|TRBJ2-1
CASSMGTGGGEQFF
>.|TRBV27|TRBJ1-4
CASSPRSTATNEKLFF
>.|TRBV6-5|TRBJ2-7
CASRGDKYEQYF
>once|TRBV7-8|TRBJ1-5
CASSLEAGGNQPQHF
>.|TRBV24-1|TRBJ2-7
CATSDFSTYEQYF
>.|TRBV7-6|TRBJ1-1
CASSPRDRGFNTEAFF
>.|TRBV4-1|TRBJ1-5
CASSPQTYSNQPQHF
>once|TRBV3-1/TRBV3-2|TRBJ2-5
CASSQGGPETQYF
>.|TRBV6-5|TRBJ1-6
CASSSGTGYSPLHF
>few|TRBV7-2|TRBJ2-1
CASSPQGAGSYNEQFF
>.|TRBV5-3|TRBJ2-5
CARRGGLRPHETQYF
>.|TRBV18|TRBJ2-7
CASSREQGKEGYEQYF
>.|TRBV6-1|TRBJ2-4
CASSERGGAKNIQYF
>.|TRBV5-4|TRBJ2-7
CASSPGQGGNEQYF
>once|TRBV9|TRBJ2-3
CASSVKGPADTQYF
>.|TRBV6-5|TRBJ2-1
CASSYGVGLAGVEQFF
>.|TRBV6-1|TRBJ2-1
CASSEEGLARNEQFF
>.|TRBV7-9|TRBJ1-2
CASSLGPGVENGYTF
>.|TRBV7-3|TRBJ1-1
CASSLRGPGGTEAFF
>.|TRBV19|TRBJ2-7
CASSTGDGWGEQYF
>.|TRBV4-1|TRBJ1-5
CASSQDGRGYQPQHF
>.|TRBV6-5|TRBJ1-1
CASTHGARGNTEAFF
>once|TRBV12-5|TRBJ2-2
CASGLKDYTGELFF
>.|TRBV6-5|TRBJ2-1
CASSSGQPHEQFF
>.|TRBV7-8|TRBJ1-4
CASSSRGSTNEKLFF
>.|TRBV7-8|TRBJ1-6
CASSLAQGPAPLHF
>.|TRBV12-3/TRBV12-4|TRBJ2-1
CASSSQGYNEQFF
>.|TRBV7-2|TRBJ2-7
CASSLAGGIHEQYF
>.|TRBV7-3|TRBJ2-2
CASSLAPTGELFF
>.|TRBV4-1|TRBJ2-7
CASSQTGQGEQYF
>.|TRBV11-2|TRBJ2-7
CATRREESTYEQYF
>.|TRBV7-6|TRBJ2-7
CASSDDYRGMSHEQYF
>once|TRBV9|TRBJ1-1
CASSVDGAGSGRNTEAFF
>.|TRBV11-1|TRBJ1-1
CASSSQLDAGIF
>.|TRBV10-3|TRBJ1-5
CAISESQSNQPQHF
>.|TRBV19|TRBJ1-2
CASSIQDRAVYGYTF
>.|TRBV7-9|TRBJ2-2
CASQGDTGELFF
>once|TRBV14|TRBJ1-6
CASSRMGSPLHF
>.|TRBV10-3|TRBJ2-7
CAISRAAGDHEQYF
>.|TRBV19|TRBJ2-7
CASSPWTGYEQYF
>few|TRBV30|TRBJ1-6
CATTLGSSYNSPLHF
>.|TRBV18|TRBJ2-3
CASRTGGTDTQYF
>.|TRBV12-3/TRBV12-4|TRBJ1-2
CASSTGASYGYTF
>.|TRBV4-3|TRBJ2-3
CASSQDKFDYSTDTQYF
>.|TRBV24-1|TRBJ2-7
CATSDLLGEQYF
>.|TRBV18|TRBJ2-3
CASSPFRSTDTQYF
>.|TRBV7-2|TRBJ2-3
CASSLTRDTDTQYF
>.|TRBV7-3|TRBJ2-1
CASSISPGSMYNEQFF
>.|TRBV5-4|TRBJ2-7
CASSLDGGPNEQYF
>.|TRBV15|TRBJ1-1
CATQVPGVNTEAFF
>.|TRBV6-6|TRBJ2-7
CASGEGAGEQYF
>.|TRBV3-1/TRBV3-2|TRBJ1-3
CASNRTGLHIISGNTIYF
>.|TRBV25-1|TRBJ2-5
CASTAHLSLAGQETQYF